Given below is one T cell receptor beta chain in context. This entry belongs to a study of blood T cell repertoires in COVID-19. About the research overall: The United States, Italy and Spain supplied acute and convalescent COVID-19 samples. PBMCs, B-cell-depleted T cells, or T cells were the source of the cDNA or gDNA that made up the material.

Trimming took 4 bases from V and 3 from J, leaving 5 bases between them. This CDR3 is built from 11 residues. The germline CDR1 and CDR2 sequences are SGDLS and YYNGEE. Methods used by the authors: Estimated nucleated cell counts came from reference gene primer amplification. Method: immunoSEQ multiplex PCR; TCRdb's copy keeps in-frame clones and lacks some. V and J calls and clone size are given by that table; D and trimming were obtained from the DNA. The table includes roughly 55,000 clones, about nine tenths detected once. The V call is TRBV9, the J call TRBJ2-7, with no clear D. Sequences were obtained from peripheral blood. The sequence was obtained from a man aged 50-59 years with active COVID-19. This CDR3 is CASSPNYEQYF. CDR3 in DNA: TGTGCCAGCAGCCCCAACTACGAGCAGTACTTC.